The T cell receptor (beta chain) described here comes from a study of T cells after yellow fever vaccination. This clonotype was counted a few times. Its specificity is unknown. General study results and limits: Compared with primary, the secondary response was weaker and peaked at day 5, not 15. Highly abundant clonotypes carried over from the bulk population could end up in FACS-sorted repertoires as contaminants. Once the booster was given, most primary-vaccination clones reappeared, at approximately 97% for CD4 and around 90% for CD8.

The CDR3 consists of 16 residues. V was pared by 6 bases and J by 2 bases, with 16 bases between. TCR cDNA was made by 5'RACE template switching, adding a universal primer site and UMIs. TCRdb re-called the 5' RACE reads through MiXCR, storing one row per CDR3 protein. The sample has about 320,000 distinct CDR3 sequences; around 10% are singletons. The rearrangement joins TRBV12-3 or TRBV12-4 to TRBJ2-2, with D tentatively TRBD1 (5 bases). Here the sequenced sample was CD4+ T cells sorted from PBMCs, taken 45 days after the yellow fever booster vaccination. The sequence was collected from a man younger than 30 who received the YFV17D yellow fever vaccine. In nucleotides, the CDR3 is TGTGCCAGCAGGAAGAACCAGGGCCCTAACACCGGGGAGCTGTTTTTT. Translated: CASRKNQGPNTGELFF.